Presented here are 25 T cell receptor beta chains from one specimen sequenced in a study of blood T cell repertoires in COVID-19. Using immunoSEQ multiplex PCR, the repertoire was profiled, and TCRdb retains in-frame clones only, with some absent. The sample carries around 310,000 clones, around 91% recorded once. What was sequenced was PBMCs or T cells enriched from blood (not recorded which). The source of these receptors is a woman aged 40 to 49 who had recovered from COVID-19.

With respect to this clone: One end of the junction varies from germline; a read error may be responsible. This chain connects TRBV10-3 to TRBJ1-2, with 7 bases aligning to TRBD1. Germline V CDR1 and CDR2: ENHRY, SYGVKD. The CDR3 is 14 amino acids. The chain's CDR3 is CAIREWTGPSGYTF. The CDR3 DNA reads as TGTGCCATCAGAGAGTGGACAGGACCCTCCGGCTACACCTTC.

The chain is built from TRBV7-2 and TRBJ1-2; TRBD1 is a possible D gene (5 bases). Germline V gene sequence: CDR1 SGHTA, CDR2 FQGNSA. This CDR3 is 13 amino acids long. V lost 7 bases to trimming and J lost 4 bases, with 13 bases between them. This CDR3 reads CASTLGGGYGYTF. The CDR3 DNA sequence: TGTGCCAGCACCTTGGGGGGTGGCTATGGCTACACCTTC.

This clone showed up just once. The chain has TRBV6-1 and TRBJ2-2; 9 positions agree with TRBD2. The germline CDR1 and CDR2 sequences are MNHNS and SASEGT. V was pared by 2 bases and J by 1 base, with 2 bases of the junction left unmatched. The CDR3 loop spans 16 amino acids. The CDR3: CASSELSGGNTGELFF. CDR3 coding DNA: TGTGCCAGCAGTGAACTTAGCGGGGGGAACACCGGGGAGCTGTTTTTT.

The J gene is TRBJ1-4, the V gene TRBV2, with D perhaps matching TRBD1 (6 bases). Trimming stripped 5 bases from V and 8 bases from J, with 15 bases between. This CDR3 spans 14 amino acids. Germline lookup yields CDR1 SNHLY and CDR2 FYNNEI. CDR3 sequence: CASSPGTLREKLFF. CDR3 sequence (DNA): TGTGCCAGCAGTCCCGGGACACTTAGAGAAAAACTGTTTTTT.

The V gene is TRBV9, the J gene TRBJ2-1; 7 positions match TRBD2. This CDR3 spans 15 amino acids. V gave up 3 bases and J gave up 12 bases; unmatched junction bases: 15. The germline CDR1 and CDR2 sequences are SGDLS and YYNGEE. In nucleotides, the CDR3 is TGTGCCAGCAGCGCCTCACCTTTACTAGCGCACCCGCAGTTCTTC. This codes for CASSASPLLAHPQFF.

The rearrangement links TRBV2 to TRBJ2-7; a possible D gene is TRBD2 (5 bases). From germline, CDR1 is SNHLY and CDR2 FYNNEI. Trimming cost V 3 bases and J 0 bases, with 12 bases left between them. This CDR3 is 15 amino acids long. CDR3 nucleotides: TGTGCCAGCAGTGATCCGTGGGAGCCCTCCTACGAGCAGTACTTC. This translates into CASSDPWEPSYEQYF.

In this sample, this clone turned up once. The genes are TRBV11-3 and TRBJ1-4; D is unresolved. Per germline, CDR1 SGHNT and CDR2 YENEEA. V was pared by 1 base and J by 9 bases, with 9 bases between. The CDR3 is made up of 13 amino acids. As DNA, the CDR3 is TGTGCCAGCAGCTTAGCCGATCAGAAAAAACTGTTTTTT. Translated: CASSLADQKKLFF.

CDR3 region: CASSRRQGRAIYNEQFF. The DNA of the CDR3 is TGTGCCAGCAGCCGGCGACAGGGTAGGGCTATCTACAATGAGCAGTTCTTC. This rearrangement joins TRBV5-6 to TRBJ2-1, with 7 bases lining up with TRBD1. CDR3 length: 17 amino acids. J lost 3 bases, V lost 4 bases, and 13 bases had no gene match. The germline CDR1 and CDR2 sequences are SGHDT and YYEEEE.

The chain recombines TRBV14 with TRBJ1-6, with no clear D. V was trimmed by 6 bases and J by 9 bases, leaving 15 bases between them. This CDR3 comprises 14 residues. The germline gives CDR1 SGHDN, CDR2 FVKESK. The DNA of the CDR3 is TGTGCCAGCAGGAGTACTCGGAGACCTTCACCCCTCCACTTT. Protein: CASRSTRRPSPLHF.

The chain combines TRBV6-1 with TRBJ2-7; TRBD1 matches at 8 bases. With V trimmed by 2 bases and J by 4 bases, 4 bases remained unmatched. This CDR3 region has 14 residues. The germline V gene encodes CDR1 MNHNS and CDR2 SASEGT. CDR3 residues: CASSEFGQGYEQYF. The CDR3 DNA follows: TGTGCCAGCAGTGAATTTGGACAGGGATACGAGCAGTACTTC.

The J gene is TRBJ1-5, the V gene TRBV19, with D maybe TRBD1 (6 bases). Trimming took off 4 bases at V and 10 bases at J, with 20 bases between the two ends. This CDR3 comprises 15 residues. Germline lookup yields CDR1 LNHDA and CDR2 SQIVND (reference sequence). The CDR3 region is CASSKIPGADSPQHF. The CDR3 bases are TGTGCCAGTAGTAAGATCCCAGGGGCGGATAGTCCCCAGCATTTT.

This chain's CDR3 is CASSLVGQGSYGYTF. CDR3 in DNA: TGTGCCAGCAGCTTAGTTGGACAGGGATCCTATGGCTACACCTTC. The V and J genes are TRBV13 and TRBJ1-2, with 8 bases matching TRBD1. CDR1 is PRHDT, CDR2 FYEKMQ, per germline (reference sequence). The CDR3 covers 15 residues. The junction had 5 bases not matched to a gene; V was cut back by 1 base and J by 4 bases.

CDR3 sequence: CASRPSGRTKTQYF. CDR3 DNA sequence: TGTGCCAGCAGGCCTAGCGGGAGGACAAAGACCCAGTACTTC. The chain joins TRBV27 to TRBJ2-5; 11 bases fit TRBD2. The junction had 6 bases not matched to a gene; V was cut back by 6 bases and J by 6 bases. The length of the CDR3 is 14 residues. Looked up from germline, CDR1 is MNHEY and CDR2 is SMNVEV (reference sequence).

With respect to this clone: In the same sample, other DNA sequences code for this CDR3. CDR3 sequence: CASSLDRGNSPLHF. Here the CDR3 DNA reads TGTGCCAGCAGTTTAGACAGGGGGAATTCACCCCTCCACTTT. The genes are TRBV27 and TRBJ1-6; 9 bases align to TRBD1. The germline V gene encodes CDR1 MNHEY and CDR2 SMNVEV (reference sequence). This CDR3 contains 14 residues. V shed 2 bases, J shed 7 bases, and the junction held 0 bases outside the gene matches.

The CDR3 here is CAWSVGQGSEQYF. The CDR3 region has the DNA TGTGCCTGGAGTGTAGGGCAGGGAAGCGAGCAGTACTTC. V and J are TRBV30 and TRBJ2-7, with D tentatively TRBD1 (5 bases). V lost 0 bases and J 6 bases, leaving 12 bases between the germline ends. The CDR3 is 13 amino acids. Germline V gene sequence: CDR1 GTSNPN, CDR2 SVGIG (reference sequence).

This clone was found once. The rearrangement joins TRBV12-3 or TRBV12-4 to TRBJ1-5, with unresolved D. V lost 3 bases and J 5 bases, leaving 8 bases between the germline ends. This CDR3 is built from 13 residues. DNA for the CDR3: TGTGCCAGCAGTTTGAACAGAGATCAGCCCCAGCATTTT. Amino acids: CASSLNRDQPQHF.

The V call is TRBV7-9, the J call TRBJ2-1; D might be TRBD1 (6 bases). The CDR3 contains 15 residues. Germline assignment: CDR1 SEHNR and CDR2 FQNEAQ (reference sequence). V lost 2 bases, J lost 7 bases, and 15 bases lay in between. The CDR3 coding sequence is TGTGCCAGCAGCTTAAGGGACAACGAAGCGAATGAGCAGTTCTTC. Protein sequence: CASSLRDNEANEQFF.

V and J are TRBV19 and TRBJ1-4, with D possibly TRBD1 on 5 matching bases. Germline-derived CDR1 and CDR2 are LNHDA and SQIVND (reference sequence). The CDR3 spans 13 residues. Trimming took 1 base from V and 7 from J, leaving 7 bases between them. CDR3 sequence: CASSIARAEKLFF. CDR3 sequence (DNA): TGTGCCAGTAGTATAGCCAGGGCTGAAAAACTGTTTTTT.

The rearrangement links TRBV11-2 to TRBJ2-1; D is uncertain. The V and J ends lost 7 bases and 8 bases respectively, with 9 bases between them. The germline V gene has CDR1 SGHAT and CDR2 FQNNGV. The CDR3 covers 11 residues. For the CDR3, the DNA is TGTGCCAGCAACAATGCTTATGAGCAGTTCTTC. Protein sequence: CASNNAYEQFF. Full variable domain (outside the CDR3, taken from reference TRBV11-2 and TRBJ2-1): EAGVAQSPRYKIIEKRQSVAFWCNPISGHATLYWYQQILGQGPKLLIQFQNNGVVDDSQLPKDRFSAERLKGVDSTLKIQPAKLEDSAVYLCASNNAYEQFFGPGTRLTVL.

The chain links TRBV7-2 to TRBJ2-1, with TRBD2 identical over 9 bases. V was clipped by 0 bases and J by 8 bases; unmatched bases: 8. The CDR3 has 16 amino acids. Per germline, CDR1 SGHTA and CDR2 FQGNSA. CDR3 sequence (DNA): TGTGCCAGCAGCTTAGCGGGGGCGGGAGGGCGGTATGAGCAGTTCTTC. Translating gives CASSLAGAGGRYEQFF.

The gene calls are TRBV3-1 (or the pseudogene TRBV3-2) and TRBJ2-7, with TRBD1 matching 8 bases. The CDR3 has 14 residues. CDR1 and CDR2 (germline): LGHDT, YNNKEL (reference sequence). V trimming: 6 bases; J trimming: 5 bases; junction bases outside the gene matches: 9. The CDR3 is CASSRSGQGNEQYF. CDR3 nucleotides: TGTGCCAGCAGTCGGTCAGGACAGGGAAACGAGCAGTACTTC.

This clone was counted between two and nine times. The CDR3 DNA reads as TGTGCCAGCAGTGAAGCGCTTCTCCCCACCCCAAGCGGAGCTTACGAGCAGTACTTC. Translating it yields CASSEALLPTPSGAYEQYF. The gene calls are TRBV2 and TRBJ2-7, with TRBD2 as a possible D gene (5 bases). CDR1 SNHLY and CDR2 FYNNEI come from the germline V gene. This CDR3 contains 19 residues. The V and J ends lost 0 bases and 4 bases respectively, with 25 bases between them.

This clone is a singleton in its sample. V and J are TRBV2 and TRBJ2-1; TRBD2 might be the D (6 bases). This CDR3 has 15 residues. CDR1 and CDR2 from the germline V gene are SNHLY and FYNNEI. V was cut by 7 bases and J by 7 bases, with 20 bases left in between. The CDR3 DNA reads TGTGCCAGCACCATGGGGGTGGAGGGCCCGAATGAGCAGTTCTTC. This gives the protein CASTMGVEGPNEQFF.

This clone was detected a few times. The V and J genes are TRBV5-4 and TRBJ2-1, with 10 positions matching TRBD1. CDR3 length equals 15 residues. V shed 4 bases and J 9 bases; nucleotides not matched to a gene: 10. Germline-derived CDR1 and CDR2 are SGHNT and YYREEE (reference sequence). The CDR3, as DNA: TGTGCCAGCAGCCTCACGACAGGGGGCAACACTGAGCAGTTCTTC. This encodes CASSLTTGGNTEQFF. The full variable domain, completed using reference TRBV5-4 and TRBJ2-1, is ETGVTQSPTHLIKTRGQQVTLRCSSQSGHNTVSWYQQALGQGPQFIFQYYREEENGRGNFPPRFSGLQFPNYSSELNVNALELDDSALYLCASSLTTGGNTEQFFGPGTRLTVL.

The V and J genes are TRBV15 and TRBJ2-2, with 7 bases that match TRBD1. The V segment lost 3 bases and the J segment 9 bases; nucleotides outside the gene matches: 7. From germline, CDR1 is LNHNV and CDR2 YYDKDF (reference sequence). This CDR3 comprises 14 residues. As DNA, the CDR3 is TGTGCCACCAGCAGTGGACAGGTTGTCCGGGAGCTGTTTTTT. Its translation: CATSSGQVVRELFF.